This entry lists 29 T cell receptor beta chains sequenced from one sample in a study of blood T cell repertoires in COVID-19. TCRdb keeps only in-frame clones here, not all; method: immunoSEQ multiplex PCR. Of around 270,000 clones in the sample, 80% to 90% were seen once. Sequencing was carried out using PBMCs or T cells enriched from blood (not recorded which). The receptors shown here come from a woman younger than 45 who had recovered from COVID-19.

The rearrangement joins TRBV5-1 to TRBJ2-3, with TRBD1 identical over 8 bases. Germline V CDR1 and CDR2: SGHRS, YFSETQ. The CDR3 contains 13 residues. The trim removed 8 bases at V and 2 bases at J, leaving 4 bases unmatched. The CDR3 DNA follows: TGCGCCAGAGGGGACAGGTACACAGATACGCAGTATTTT. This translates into CARGDRYTDTQYF.

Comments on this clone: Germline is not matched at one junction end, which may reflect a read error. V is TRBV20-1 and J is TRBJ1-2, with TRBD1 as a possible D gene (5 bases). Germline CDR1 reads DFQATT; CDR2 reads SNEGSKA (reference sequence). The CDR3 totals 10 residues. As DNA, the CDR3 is TGCAGTGCTTTAGGCCAGGGCCGGCTTTTC. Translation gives CSALGQGRLF.

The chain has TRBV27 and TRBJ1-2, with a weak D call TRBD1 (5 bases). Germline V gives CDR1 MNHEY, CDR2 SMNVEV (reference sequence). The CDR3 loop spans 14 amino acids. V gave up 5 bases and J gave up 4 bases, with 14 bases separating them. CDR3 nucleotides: TGTGCCAGCAGTCCTTGGGGAGGGGCCTATGGCTACACCTTC. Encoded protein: CASSPWGGAYGYTF.

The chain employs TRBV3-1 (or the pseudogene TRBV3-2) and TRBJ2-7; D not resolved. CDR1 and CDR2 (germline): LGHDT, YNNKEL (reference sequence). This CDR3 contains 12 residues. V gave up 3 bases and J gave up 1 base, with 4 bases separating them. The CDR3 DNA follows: TGTGCCAGCAGCCACACATCCTACGAGCAGTACTTC. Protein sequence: CASSHTSYEQYF.

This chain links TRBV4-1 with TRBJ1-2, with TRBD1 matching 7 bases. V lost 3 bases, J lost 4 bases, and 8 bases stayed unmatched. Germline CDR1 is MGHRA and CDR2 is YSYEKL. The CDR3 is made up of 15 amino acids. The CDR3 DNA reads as TGCGCCAGCAGCCATAGATCCGGGACAGCCTATGGCTACACCTTC. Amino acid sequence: CASSHRSGTAYGYTF.

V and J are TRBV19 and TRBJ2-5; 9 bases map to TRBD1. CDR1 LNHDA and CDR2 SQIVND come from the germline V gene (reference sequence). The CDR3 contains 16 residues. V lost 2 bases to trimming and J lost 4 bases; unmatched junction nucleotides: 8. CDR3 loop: CASSISWGQGSETQYF. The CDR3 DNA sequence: TGTGCCAGTAGTATAAGTTGGGGACAGGGATCAGAGACCCAGTACTTC.

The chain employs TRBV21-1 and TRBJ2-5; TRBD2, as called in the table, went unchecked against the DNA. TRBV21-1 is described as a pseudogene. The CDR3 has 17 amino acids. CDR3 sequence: CASSKALAGGRGETQYF. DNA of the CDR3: TGTGCCAGCAGCAAAGCTCTAGCGGGGGGCCGAGGAGAGACCCAGTACTTC.

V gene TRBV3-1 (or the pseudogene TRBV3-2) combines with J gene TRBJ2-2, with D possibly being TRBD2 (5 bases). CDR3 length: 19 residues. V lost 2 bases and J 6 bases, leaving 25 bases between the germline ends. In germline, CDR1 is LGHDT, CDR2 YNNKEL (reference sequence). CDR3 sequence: CASSQRVSSQVVSAGELFF. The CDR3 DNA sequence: TGTGCCAGCAGCCAACGGGTATCTAGCCAAGTCGTTTCCGCCGGGGAGCTGTTTTTT.

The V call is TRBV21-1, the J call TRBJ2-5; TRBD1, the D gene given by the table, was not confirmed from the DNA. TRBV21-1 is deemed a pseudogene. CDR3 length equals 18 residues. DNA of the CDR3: TGTGCCAGCAGCAAAGAGGGAGATAGGAGGGGGCCCAATGAGACCCAGTACTTC. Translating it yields CASSKEGDRRGPNETQYF.

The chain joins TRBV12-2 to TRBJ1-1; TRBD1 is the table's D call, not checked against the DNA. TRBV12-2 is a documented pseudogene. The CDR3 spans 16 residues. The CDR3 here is CASRLGQGTWNTEAFF. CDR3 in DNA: TGTGCAAGTCGCTTAGGTCAGGGAACTTGGAACACTGAAGCTTTCTTT.

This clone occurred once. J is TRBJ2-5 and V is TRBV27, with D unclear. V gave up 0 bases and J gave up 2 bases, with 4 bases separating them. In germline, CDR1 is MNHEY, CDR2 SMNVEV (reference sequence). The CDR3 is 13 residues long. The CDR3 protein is CASSLSYQETQYF. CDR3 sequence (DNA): TGTGCCAGCAGTTTATCTTATCAAGAGACCCAGTACTTC.

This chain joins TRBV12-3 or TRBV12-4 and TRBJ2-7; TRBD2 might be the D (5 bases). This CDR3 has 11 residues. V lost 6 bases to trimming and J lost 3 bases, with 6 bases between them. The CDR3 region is CASRRDYEQYF. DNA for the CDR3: TGTGCCAGCAGGAGGGACTACGAGCAGTACTTC.

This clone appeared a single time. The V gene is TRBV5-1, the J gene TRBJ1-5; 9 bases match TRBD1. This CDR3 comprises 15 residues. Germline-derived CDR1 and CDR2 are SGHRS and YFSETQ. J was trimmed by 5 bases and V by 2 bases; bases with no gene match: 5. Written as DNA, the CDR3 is TGCGCCAGCAGCTTAACAGGGGGCGGTTATCAGCCCCAGCATTTT. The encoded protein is CASSLTGGGYQPQHF.

The CDR3 nucleotides are TGTGCCAGCAGCCGGCCCGTATACAGGGAACGGTACTTC. Translation: CASSRPVYRERYF. The chain uses TRBV6-5 and TRBJ2-7, with a tentative D call TRBD1 (6 bases). The CDR3 sequence is 13 residues long. Germline values: CDR1 MNHEY, CDR2 SVGAGI. The ends were cut back, 6 bases at V and 12 bases at J, with 21 bases in the middle.

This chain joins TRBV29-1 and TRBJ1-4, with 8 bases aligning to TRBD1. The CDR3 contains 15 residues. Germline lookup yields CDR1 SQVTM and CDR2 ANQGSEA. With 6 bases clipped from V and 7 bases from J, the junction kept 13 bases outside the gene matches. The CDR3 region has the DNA TGCAGCGTCGGGTATAAGGACAGGGTGGGTGAAAAACTGTTTTTT. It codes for CSVGYKDRVGEKLFF.

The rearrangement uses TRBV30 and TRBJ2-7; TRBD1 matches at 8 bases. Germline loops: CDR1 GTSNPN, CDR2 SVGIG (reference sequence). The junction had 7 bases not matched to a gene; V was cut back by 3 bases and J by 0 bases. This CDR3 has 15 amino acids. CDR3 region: CAWSPGGSSSYEQYF. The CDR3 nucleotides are TGTGCCTGGAGCCCAGGGGGCTCCAGCTCCTACGAGCAGTACTTC.

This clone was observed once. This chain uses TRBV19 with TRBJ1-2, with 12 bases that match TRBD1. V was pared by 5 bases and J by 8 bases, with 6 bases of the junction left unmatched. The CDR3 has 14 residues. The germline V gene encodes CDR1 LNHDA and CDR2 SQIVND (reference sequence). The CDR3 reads CASSPWGQGAGYTF. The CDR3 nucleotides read TGTGCCAGTAGTCCATGGGGACAGGGGGCCGGCTACACCTTC.

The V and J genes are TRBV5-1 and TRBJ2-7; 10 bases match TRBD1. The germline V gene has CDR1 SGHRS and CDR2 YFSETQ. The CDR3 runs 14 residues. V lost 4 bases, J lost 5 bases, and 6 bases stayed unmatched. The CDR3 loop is CASSLGQGWDEQYF. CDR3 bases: TGCGCCAGCAGCCTGGGACAGGGGTGGGACGAGCAGTACTTC.

CDR3 amino acids: CASSPPLAGVVTDTQYF. In DNA, the CDR3 is TGTGCCAGCAGCCCGCCACTAGCGGGGGTAGTCACAGATACGCAGTATTTT. The chain uses TRBV7-9 and TRBJ2-3; 11 bases map to TRBD2. Germline V lookup: CDR1 SEHNR, CDR2 FQNEAQ (reference sequence). The CDR3 runs to 17 residues. J gave up 2 bases and V 5 bases, and 9 bases lay outside the gene matches.

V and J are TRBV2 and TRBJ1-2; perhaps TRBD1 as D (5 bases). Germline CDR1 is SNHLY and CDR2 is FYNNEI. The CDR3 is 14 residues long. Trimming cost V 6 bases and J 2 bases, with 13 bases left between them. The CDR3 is CASRGVGLNYGYTF. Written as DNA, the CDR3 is TGTGCCAGCAGAGGGGTTGGGCTGAACTATGGCTACACCTTC.

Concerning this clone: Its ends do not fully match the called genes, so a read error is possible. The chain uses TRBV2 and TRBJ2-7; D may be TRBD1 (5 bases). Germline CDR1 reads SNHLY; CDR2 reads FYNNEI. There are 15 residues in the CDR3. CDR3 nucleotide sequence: TGTGCCAGCAGTGAGTCAGCAGGGCCGAACTACAAGCAGTACTTC. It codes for CASSESAGPNYKQYF.

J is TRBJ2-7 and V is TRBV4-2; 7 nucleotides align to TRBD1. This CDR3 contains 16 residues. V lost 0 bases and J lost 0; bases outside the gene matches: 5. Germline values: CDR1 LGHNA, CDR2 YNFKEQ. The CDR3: CASSQDQGDSSYEQYF. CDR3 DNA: TGTGCCAGCAGCCAAGATCAAGGGGACAGCTCCTACGAGCAGTACTTC.

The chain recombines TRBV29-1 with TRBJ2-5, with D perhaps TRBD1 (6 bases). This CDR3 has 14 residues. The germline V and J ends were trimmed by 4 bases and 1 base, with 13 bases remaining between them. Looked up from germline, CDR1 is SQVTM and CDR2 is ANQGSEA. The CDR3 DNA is TGCAGCGTTGCAGGGGCCGGGGCCCAAGAGACCCAGTACTTC. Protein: CSVAGAGAQETQYF.

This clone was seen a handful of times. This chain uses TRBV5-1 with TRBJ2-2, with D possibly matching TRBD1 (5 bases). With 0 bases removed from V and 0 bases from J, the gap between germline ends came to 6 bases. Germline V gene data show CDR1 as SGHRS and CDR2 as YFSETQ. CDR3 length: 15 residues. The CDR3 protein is CASSLEGANTGELFF. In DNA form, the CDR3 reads TGCGCCAGCAGCTTGGAAGGGGCGAACACCGGGGAGCTGTTTTTT. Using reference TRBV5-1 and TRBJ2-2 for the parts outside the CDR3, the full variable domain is KAGVTQTPRYLIKTRGQQVTLSCSPISGHRSVSWYQQTPGQGLQFLFEYFSETQRNKGNFPGRFSGRQFSNSRSEMNVSTLELGDSALYLCASSLEGANTGELFFGEGSRLTVL.

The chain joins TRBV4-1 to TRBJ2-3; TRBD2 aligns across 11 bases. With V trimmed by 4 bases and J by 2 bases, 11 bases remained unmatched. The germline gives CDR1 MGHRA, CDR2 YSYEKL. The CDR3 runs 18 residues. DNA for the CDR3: TGCGCCAGCAGCCTCATTCTGGGACTAGCGGTTCCCACAGATACGCAGTATTTT. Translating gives CASSLILGLAVPTDTQYF.

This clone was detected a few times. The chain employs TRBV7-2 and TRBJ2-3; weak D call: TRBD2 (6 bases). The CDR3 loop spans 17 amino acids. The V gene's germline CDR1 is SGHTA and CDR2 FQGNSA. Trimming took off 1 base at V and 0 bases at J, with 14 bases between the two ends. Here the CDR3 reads CASSLGLLGGSTDTQYF. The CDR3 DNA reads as TGTGCCAGCAGCTTAGGGTTGTTGGGGGGAAGCACAGATACGCAGTATTTT.

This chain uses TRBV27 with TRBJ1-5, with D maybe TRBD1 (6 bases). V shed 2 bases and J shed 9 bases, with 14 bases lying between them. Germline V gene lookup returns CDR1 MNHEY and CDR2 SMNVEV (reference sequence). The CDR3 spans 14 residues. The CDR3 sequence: CASSLQAVGGPQHF. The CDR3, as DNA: TGTGCCAGCAGTTTACAGGCGGTAGGGGGGCCCCAGCATTTT.

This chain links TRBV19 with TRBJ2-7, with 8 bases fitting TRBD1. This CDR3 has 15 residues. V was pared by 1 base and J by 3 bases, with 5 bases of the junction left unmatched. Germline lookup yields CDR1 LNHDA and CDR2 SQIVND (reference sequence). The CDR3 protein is CASSIAPGQGYEQYF. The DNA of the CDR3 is TGTGCCAGTAGTATAGCCCCAGGACAGGGCTACGAGCAGTACTTC.

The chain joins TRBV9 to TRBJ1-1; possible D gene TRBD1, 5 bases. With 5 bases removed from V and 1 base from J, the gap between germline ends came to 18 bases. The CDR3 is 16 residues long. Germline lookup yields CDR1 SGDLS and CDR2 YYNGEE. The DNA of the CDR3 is TGTGCCAGCAGTCGGGGGGGTTCAGGGAGGAACACTGAAGCTTTCTTT. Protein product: CASSRGGSGRNTEAFF.